One and the same sample provided the 16 T cell receptor beta chains below, sequenced in a study of T cell repertoires in cytomegalovirus infection. The antigens these receptors bind are not known. TCRdb reprocessed the reads via MiXCR and lists one record per CDR3 protein. The table lists approximately 910,000 distinct CDR3 sequences, around 29% of them singletons, with about 14% in the top ten. The starting material was cultured CD8+ T cells from PBMCs, obtained from culture after CMV antigen stimulation. These receptors originate from a human donor in good health (CMV status not recorded). Some clones in this sample may be carry-over from other donors' samples.

There are many counts of this clonotype. The chain recombines TRBV6-1 with TRBJ1-2; 9 bases agree with TRBD1. Germline V gene data show CDR1 as MNHNS and CDR2 as SASEGT. Germline trimming cut 6 bases from V and 4 bases from J; bases unmatched to any gene: 12. This CDR3 contains 16 residues. In nucleotides, the CDR3 is TGTGCCAGCAGCGCCGTCAACCGGGACAGGGTCTATGGCTACACCTTC. This translates into CASSAVNRDRVYGYTF.

This clonotype was observed a few times. V usage is TRBV4-1 and J usage is TRBJ1-1, with 12 bases aligning to TRBD1. This CDR3 has 18 residues. Germline CDR1 MGHRA, CDR2 YSYEKL. With 3 bases clipped from V and 0 bases from J, the junction kept 8 bases outside the gene matches. DNA of the CDR3: TGCGCCAGCAGCCAGTTCCCGGGACAGGGGGCGATGAACACTGAAGCTTTCTTT. Translation gives CASSQFPGQGAMNTEAFF.

The chain joins TRBV18 to TRBJ2-1; D is ambiguous. Germline CDR1 KGHSH, CDR2 LQKENI. V was trimmed by 3 bases and J by 3 bases, leaving 6 bases between them. The CDR3 has 13 residues. DNA of the CDR3: TGTGCCAGCTCACCGGCCCACTACAATGAGCAGTTCTTC. Amino acids: CASSPAHYNEQFF.

The chain recombines TRBV12-3 or TRBV12-4 with TRBJ1-1; 7 nucleotides agree with TRBD1. CDR3 length equals 14 residues. The V segment lost 7 bases and the J segment 5 bases; nucleotides outside the gene matches: 10. DNA of the CDR3: TGTGCCAGCAACCGACAGGGCTGGAGGACTGAAGCTTTCTTT. Translation: CASNRQGWRTEAFF.

This clonotype has ten or more counts. This chain links TRBV7-2 with TRBJ2-1; D perhaps matches TRBD1 (6 bases). V was cut by 0 bases and J by 0 bases, with 12 bases left in between. The CDR3 extends over 17 amino acids. Germline V CDR1 and CDR2: SGHTA, FQGNSA. The CDR3 here is CASSLAAGTHSYNEQFF. The CDR3 bases are TGTGCCAGCAGCTTAGCGGCTGGGACACACTCCTACAATGAGCAGTTCTTC.

In its sample, this clonotype was seen a few times. The V gene is TRBV27, the J gene TRBJ2-3; 13 positions agree with TRBD2. CDR1 is MNHEY and CDR2 is SMNVEV in the germline V gene (reference sequence). CDR3 size: 16 residues. V was clipped by 8 bases and J by 5 bases; unmatched bases: 10. In DNA, the CDR3 is TGTGCCAGCGGCCCGGGACTAGCGGGGATCGGAGATACGCAGTATTTT. This encodes CASGPGLAGIGDTQYF.

This clonotype was detected ten times or more. The CDR3 here is CASSLSGLQPQHF. The CDR3 nucleotides read TGTGCCAGCAGCTTATCGGGGTTACAGCCCCAGCATTTT. This chain uses TRBV7-6 with TRBJ1-5, with D uncertain. Germline V gives CDR1 SGHVS, CDR2 FNYEAQ. The V end was cut by 2 bases, the J end by 7 bases, with 9 bases between. There are 13 residues in the CDR3. Full variable domain (outside the CDR3, taken from reference TRBV7-6 and TRBJ1-5): GAGVSQSPRYKVTKRGQDVALRCDPISGHVSLYWYRQALGQGPEFLTYFNYEAQQDKSGLPNDRFSAERPEGSISTLTIQRTEQRDSAMYRCASSLSGLQPQHFGDGTRLSIL.

CDR3 in amino acids: CASSYFTGGATDTQYF. The CDR3 DNA is TGTGCCAGCAGTTACTTTACAGGGGGCGCAACAGATACGCAGTATTTT. The J gene is TRBJ2-3, the V gene TRBV6-8; TRBD1 matches at 9 bases. The length of the CDR3 is 16 residues. The germline CDR1 and CDR2 sequences are MNHGY and SAAAGT. V was pared by 1 base and J by 3 bases, with 5 bases of the junction left unmatched.

This clonotype was counted once. This chain links TRBV7-2 with TRBJ1-1, with TRBD1 identical over 9 bases. The CDR3 sequence is 15 residues long. V was pared by 7 bases and J by 4 bases, with 10 bases of the junction left unmatched. Germline V gene data show CDR1 as SGHTA and CDR2 as FQGNSA. CDR3 sequence reads: CASNTNRGLFTEAFF. For the CDR3, the DNA is TGTGCCAGCAACACAAACAGGGGGCTGTTCACTGAAGCTTTCTTT.

The chain couples TRBV6-8 to TRBJ2-6; 8 bases map to TRBD1. CDR3 length: 16 residues. V dropped 6 bases and J dropped 2; count of bases not matched to a gene: 6. Germline CDR1 and CDR2: MNHGY and SAAAGT. The CDR3 loop is CASRRQGYTGANVLTF. For the CDR3, the DNA is TGTGCCAGCAGGAGACAGGGGTACACTGGGGCCAACGTCCTGACTTTC.

The chain is built from TRBV10-1 and TRBJ2-5, with a tentative D call TRBD2 (6 bases). The ends were cut back, 3 bases at V and 3 bases at J, with 8 bases in the middle. The CDR3 extends over 13 amino acids. The germline V gene has CDR1 WNHNN and CDR2 SYGVQD (reference sequence). CDR3 sequence (DNA): TGCGCCAGCAGTGAAGGAGGGAAAGAGACCCAGTACTTC. Its protein is CASSEGGKETQYF.

The chain is built from TRBV20-1 and TRBJ2-1; 7 nucleotides line up with TRBD1. The J segment lost 4 bases and the V segment lost 7 bases, leaving 4 bases of the junction unmatched. CDR1 and CDR2 from the germline V gene are DFQATT and SNEGSKA (reference sequence). There are 12 residues in the CDR3. The DNA for the CDR3 is TGCAGTGGTGGGACAGCTTACAATGAGCAGTTCTTC. This encodes CSGGTAYNEQFF.

As concerns this clonotype: A much larger clone differs by one base, so this may be a read error. The rearrangement joins TRBV7-2 to TRBJ2-5; TRBD2 matches 8 bases. This CDR3 is built from 13 residues. Germline CDR1 reads SGHTA; CDR2 reads FQGNSA. The CDR3 sequence is CVSSTGLEETQYF. In nucleotides, the CDR3 is TGTGTCAGCAGCACGGGACTAGAGGAGACCCAGTACTTC.

The table lists this clonotype with a few counts. This sequence joins TRBV6-5 and TRBJ1-4, with no clear D. Per germline, CDR1 MNHEY and CDR2 SVGAGI. CDR3 size: 16 residues. The V end lost 6 bases, the J end lost 6 bases, and 20 bases lay between the germline ends. The CDR3 protein is CASSYRPWEEDEKLFF. CDR3 sequence (DNA): TGTGCCAGCAGCTATCGGCCATGGGAGGAAGATGAAAAACTGTTTTTT.

This clonotype appeared a few times. The chain uses TRBV27 and TRBJ2-7, with 8 nucleotides matching TRBD1. Germline V gene sequence: CDR1 MNHEY, CDR2 SMNVEV (reference sequence). Trimming took 5 bases from V and 0 from J; bases not matched to a gene: 6. The CDR3 has 15 residues. The CDR3 is CASSLETGASYEQYF. In DNA, the CDR3 is TGTGCCAGCAGTCTGGAGACAGGGGCCTCCTACGAGCAGTACTTC.

The chain combines TRBV7-9 with TRBJ1-5, with D maybe TRBD1 (5 bases). The V end lost 1 base, the J end lost 8 bases, and 12 bases lay between the germline ends. The CDR3 is made up of 14 amino acids. CDR1 is SEHNR and CDR2 is FQNEAQ in the germline V gene (reference sequence). In DNA form, the CDR3 reads TGTGCCAGCAGCTTAGTAACGGACAACGAGCCCCAGCATTTT. This gives the protein CASSLVTDNEPQHF.